This T cell receptor (beta chain) was sequenced in a study of blood T cell repertoires in COVID-19. About the study: In each case, the material was cDNA or gDNA derived from T cells, B-cell-depleted T cells, or PBMCs.

This table comes from immunoSEQ multiplex PCR, and its TCRdb copy is limited to in-frame clones, with some not included. The top ten clones hold roughly 2.2% of a sample with some 86,000 clones, approximately 90% of them seen once. A few counts support this clone. Sequenced: peripheral blood. This TCR derives from a human donor with active COVID-19. The donor label of this sample is uncertain.

The CDR3 bases are TGCGCCAGCAGCCAAGGCCCAGACGAGCAGTACTTC. Its protein product is CASSQGPDEQYF. The gene calls are TRBV4-1 and TRBJ2-7, with D unresolved. CDR3 length: 12 amino acids. V dropped 1 base and J dropped 5 bases, with 6 bases sitting between them. Germline V lookup: CDR1 MGHRA, CDR2 YSYEKL.